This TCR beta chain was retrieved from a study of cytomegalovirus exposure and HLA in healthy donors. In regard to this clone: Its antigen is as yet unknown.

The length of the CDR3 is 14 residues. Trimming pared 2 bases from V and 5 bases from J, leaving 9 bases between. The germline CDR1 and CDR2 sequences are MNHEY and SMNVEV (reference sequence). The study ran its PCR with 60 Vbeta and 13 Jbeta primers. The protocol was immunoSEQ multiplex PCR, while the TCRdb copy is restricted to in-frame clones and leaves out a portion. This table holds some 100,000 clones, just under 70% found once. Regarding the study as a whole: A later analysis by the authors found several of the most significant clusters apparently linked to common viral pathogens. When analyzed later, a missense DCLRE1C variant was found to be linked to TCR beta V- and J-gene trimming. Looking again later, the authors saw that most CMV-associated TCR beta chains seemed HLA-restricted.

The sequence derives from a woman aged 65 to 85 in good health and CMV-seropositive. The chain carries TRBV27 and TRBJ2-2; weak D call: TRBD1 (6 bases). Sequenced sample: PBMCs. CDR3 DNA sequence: TGTGCCAGCAGTTTACGCCAGGGGACCGGGGAGCTGTTTTTT. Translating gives CASSLRQGTGELFF.